This T cell receptor (beta chain) was identified in a study of PD-L1 blockade in urothelial cancer. Repertoires were generated with immunoSEQ multiplex PCR, while TCRdb's copy carries only in-frame clones and drops some. The table shows about 100,000 clones, with roughly nine tenths occurring only once. V was clipped by 1 base and J by 6 bases; unmatched bases: 12. Germline CDR1 is SGHDN and CDR2 is FVKESK. This CDR3 has 18 amino acids. The material sequenced was PBMCs, taken around atezolizumab (anti-PD-L1) treatment. This TCR came from a woman of 80 years or more with urothelial cancer. This chain connects TRBV14 to TRBJ2-1; 10 bases map to TRBD2. The CDR3 coding sequence is TGTGCCAGCAGCCAAGCTGGGGGAGCGGGAGGGCGATTCAATGAGCAGTTCTTC. It codes for CASSQAGGAGGRFNEQFF.